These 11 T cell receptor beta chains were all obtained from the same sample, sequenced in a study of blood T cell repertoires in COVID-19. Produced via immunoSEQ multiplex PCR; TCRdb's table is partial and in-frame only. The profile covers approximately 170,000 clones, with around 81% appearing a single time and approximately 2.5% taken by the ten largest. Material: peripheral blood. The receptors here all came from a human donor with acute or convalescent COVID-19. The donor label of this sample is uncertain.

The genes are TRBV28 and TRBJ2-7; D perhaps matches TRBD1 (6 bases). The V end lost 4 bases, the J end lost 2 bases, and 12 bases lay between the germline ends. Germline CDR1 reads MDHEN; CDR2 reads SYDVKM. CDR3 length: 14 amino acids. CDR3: CASSSWTATYEQYF. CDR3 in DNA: TGTGCCAGCAGTTCTTGGACAGCCACCTACGAGCAGTACTTC.

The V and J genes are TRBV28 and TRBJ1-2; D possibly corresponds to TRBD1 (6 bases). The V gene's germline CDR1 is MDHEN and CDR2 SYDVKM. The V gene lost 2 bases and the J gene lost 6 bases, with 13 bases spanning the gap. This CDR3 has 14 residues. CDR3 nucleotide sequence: TGTGCCAGCAGTTTACGGACAGTGGGGAATGGCTACACCTTC. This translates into CASSLRTVGNGYTF.

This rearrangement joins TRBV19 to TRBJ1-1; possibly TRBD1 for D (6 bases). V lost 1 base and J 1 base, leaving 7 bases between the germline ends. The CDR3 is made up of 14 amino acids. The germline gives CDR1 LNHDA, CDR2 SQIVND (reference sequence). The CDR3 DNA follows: TGTGCCAGTAGTATAGGGACAGAGAACACTGAAGCTTTCTTT. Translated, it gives CASSIGTENTEAFF.

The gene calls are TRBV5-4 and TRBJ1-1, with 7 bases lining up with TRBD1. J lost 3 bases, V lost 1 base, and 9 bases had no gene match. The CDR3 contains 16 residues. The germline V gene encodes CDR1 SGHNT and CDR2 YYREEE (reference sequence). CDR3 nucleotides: TGTGCCAGCAGCTTGAAGTACAGGGGCCAGCACACTGAAGCTTTCTTT. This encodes CASSLKYRGQHTEAFF.

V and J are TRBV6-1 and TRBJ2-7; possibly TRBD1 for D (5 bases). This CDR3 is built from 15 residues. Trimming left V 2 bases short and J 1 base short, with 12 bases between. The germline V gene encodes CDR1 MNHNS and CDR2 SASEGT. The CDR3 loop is CASSEFRQISYEQYF. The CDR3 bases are TGTGCCAGCAGTGAATTTAGACAGATATCCTACGAGCAGTACTTC.

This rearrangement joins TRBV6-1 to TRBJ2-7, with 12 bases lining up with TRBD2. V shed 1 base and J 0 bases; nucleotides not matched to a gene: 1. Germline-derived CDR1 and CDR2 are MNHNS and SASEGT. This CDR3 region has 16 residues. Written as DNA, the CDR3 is TGTGCCAGCAGTGAAGGGACTAGCGGGAACTCCTACGAGCAGTACTTC. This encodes CASSEGTSGNSYEQYF.

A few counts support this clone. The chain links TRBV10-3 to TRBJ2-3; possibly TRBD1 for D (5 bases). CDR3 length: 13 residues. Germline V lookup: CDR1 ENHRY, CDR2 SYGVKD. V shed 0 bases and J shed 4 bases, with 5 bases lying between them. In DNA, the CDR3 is TGTGCCATCAGTGAGTCCAGGGCAGATACGCAGTATTTT. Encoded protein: CAISESRADTQYF.

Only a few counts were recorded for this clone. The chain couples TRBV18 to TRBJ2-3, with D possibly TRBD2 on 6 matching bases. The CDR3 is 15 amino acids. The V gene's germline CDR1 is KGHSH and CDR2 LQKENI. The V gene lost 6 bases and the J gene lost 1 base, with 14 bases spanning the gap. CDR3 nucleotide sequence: TGTGCCAGCTCGTCCGACTGGGGGGGCACAGATACGCAGTATTTT. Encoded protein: CASSSDWGGTDTQYF. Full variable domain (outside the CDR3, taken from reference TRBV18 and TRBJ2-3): NAGVMQNPRHLVRRRGQEARLRCSPMKGHSHVYWYRQLPEEGLKFMVYLQKENIIDESGMPKERFSAEFPKEGPSILRIQQVVRGDSAAYFCASSSDWGGTDTQYFGPGTRLTVL.

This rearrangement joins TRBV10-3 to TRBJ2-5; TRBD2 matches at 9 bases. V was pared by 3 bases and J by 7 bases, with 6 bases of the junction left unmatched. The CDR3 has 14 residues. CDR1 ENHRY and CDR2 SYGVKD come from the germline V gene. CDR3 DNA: TGTGCCATCAGTGAAGCAGCGGGGGGTGGGACCCAGTACTTC. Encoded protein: CAISEAAGGGTQYF.

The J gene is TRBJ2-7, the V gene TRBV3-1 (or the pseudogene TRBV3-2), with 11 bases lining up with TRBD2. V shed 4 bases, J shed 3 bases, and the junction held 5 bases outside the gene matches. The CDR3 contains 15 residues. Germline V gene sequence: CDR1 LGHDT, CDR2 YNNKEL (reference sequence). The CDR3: CASSPGLAGHYEQYF. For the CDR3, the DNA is TGTGCCAGCAGCCCCGGACTAGCGGGCCACTACGAGCAGTACTTC.

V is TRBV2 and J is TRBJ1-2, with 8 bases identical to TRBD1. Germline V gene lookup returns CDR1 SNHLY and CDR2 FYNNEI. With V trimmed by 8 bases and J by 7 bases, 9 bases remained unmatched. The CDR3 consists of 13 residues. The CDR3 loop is CASGQGGLGGYTF. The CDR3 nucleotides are TGTGCCAGCGGACAGGGAGGACTGGGTGGCTACACCTTC.